This T cell receptor beta chain was identified during a study of T-cell reconstitution after alpha-beta-depleted transplantation in children. Study conclusions and caveats: In some patients, recipient T cells and intrathymic progenitors surviving conditioning explained high day-60 diversity. Several hundred expanded graft clones reportedly supplied alpha-beta T cells about two months after transplant. A year had passed since transplant, and T-cell counts and diversity by then came mostly from newly produced T cells.

Germline lookup yields CDR1 SQVTM and CDR2 ANQGSEA. The CDR3 runs 13 residues. The V gene lost 4 bases and the J gene lost 0 bases, with 9 bases spanning the gap. In its sample, this clonotype was seen many times. Its matching antigen is unknown. The TCRbeta library was prepared with unique molecular identifiers. A single record per CDR3 protein comes from TCRdb applying MiXCR to the PCR reads. This sample has hundreds of thousands of distinct CDR3 sequences, with 10% to 15% found just once. This sequence was found in a girl aged 2-10 years with congenital amegakaryocytic thrombocytopenia, due to receive a stem cell transplant. The specimen comprised PBMCs, sampled before TCRalphabeta/CD19-depleted stem cell transplant. The chain carries TRBV29-1 and TRBJ1-1; no clear D. CDR3 in DNA: TGCAGCGTTGCCGGACGTTTGAACACTGAAGCTTTCTTT. It encodes CSVAGRLNTEAFF.